A selection of T cell receptor beta chains follows, all from one sample in a study of technical replicates of blood from a handful of donors. Measured with immunoSEQ multiplex PCR; TCRdb has only the in-frame clones, and not every one. This sample has tens of thousands of clones, with approximately 78% found just once. Sequencing was carried out using PBMCs. All receptors come from a human donor in good health. Some clones in this sample may be carry-over from other donors' samples. CDR3s include the opening cysteine and the closing phenylalanine or tryptophan. The D gene is left open where the match is weak.

V gene: TRBV6-5
J gene: TRBJ2-7
D gene: TRBD2
CDR3 protein: CASGSGSRSYEQYF
CDR3 DNA: TGTGCCAGCGGTAGCGGGAGTAGGTCCTACGAGCAGTACTTC

V gene: TRBV7-9
J gene: TRBJ2-3
D gene: TRBD1
CDR3 protein: CASSPDRDPPDTQYF
CDR3 DNA: TGTGCCAGCAGTCCCGACAGGGACCCGCCCGATACGCAGTATTTT

V gene: TRBV19
J gene: TRBJ1-6
D gene: TRBD1
CDR3 protein: CASSSTGQGNSPLHF
CDR3 DNA: TGTGCCAGTAGTAGTACGGGACAGGGTAATTCACCCCTCCACTTT

V gene: TRBV7-2
J gene: TRBJ2-5
D gene: TRBD2
CDR3 protein: CASSLGGLAGGPVGETQYF
CDR3 DNA: TGTGCCAGCAGCTTAGGAGGACTAGCGGGAGGGCCGGTTGGGGAGACCCAGTACTTC

V gene: TRBV7-3
J gene: TRBJ2-1
D gene: -
CDR3 protein: CASSLAGSRSYNEQFF
CDR3 DNA: TGTGCCAGCAGCTTAGCGGGGAGCCGCTCCTACAATGAGCAGTTCTTC

V gene: TRBV5-6
J gene: TRBJ2-3
D gene: -
CDR3 protein: CASSYDRMTTDTQYF
CDR3 DNA: TGTGCCAGCAGCTATGACAGGATGACCACAGATACGCAGTATTTT

V gene: TRBV15
J gene: TRBJ1-2
D gene: -
CDR3 protein: CATSGSLDSNYGYTF
CDR3 DNA: TGTGCCACCAGCGGATCCCTTGACAGCAACTATGGCTACACCTTC

V gene: TRBV5-5
J gene: TRBJ2-6
D gene: TRBD2
CDR3 protein: CASSSRGGSAGANVLTF
CDR3 DNA: TGTGCCAGCAGCTCCCGGGGGGGTTCGGCCGGGGCCAACGTCCTGACTTTC

V gene: TRBV9
J gene: TRBJ1-2
D gene: -
CDR3 protein: CASTPQSEVYGYTF
CDR3 DNA: TGTGCCAGCACCCCCCAATCCGAGGTCTATGGCTACACCTTC

V gene: TRBV2
J gene: TRBJ2-2
D gene: TRBD1
CDR3 protein: CASSGDRGIGELFF
CDR3 DNA: TGTGCCAGCAGTGGGGACAGGGGGATCGGGGAGCTGTTTTTT

V gene: TRBV7-2
J gene: TRBJ2-2
D gene: -
CDR3 protein: CASSSLIAAYTGELFF
CDR3 DNA: TGTGCCAGCAGCTCACTAATCGCAGCTTACACCGGGGAGCTGTTTTTT